This T cell receptor beta chain was recovered during a study of breast tumors, draining lymph nodes, adjacent tissues. Broader study findings: Most tumor T cells seemingly derive from lymph node, then expand in tumor. That most tumor T cells come from lymph nodes remained unproven. Tumor and nontumor repertoires were significantly more similar in luminal-like than in basal-like breast cancer. Tumors had less TCR diversity than lymph nodes, more than nontumor tissue.

This clonotype has ten or more counts. What it recognizes is unknown. The lymph nodes were axillary draining lymph nodes from breast cancer patients. Trimming stripped 3 bases from V and 5 bases from J, with 14 bases between. In germline, CDR1 is LNHDA, CDR2 SQIVND (reference sequence). This CDR3 comprises 15 residues. TCRdb processed the multiplex PCR reads anew with MiXCR; each CDR3 protein has one entry. This sample has under 250,000 distinct CDR3 sequences, with 32% found just once. The clonotype comes from a female donor with breast cancer. Some clones in this sample may be carry-over from other donors' samples. The sequenced sample was axillary lymph node tissue. The rearrangement links TRBV19 to TRBJ1-3; the D gene is possibly TRBD1 (5 bases). This chain's CDR3 is CASSIRGDTRNTIYF. The CDR3 DNA is TGTGCCAGTAGTATTAGGGGCGACACTCGAAACACCATATATTTT.